Shown below are 10 T cell receptor beta chains from a single sample sequenced in a study of CD8 T cells in ankylosing spondylitis. TCRdb called the 5' RACE reads again in MiXCR, with one record for every CDR3 protein. The repertoire holds about 330,000 distinct CDR3 sequences, with less than 10% as singletons. Study-wide results and limits: Made up of about eight highly homologous variants, a TCR beta motif appeared characteristic of ankylosing spondylitis blood.

Antigens for these TCRs are unknown. Source material: blood, either unsorted or a sorted T cell fraction (not recorded which). The receptors were sampled from a male donor with ankylosing spondylitis.

There are a few counts of this clonotype. This rearrangement joins TRBV2 to TRBJ2-2; D is perhaps TRBD1 (6 bases). CDR1 and CDR2 from the germline V gene are SNHLY and FYNNEI. This CDR3 contains 14 residues. The ends were cut back, 7 bases at V and 0 bases at J, with 9 bases in the middle. The CDR3 reads CASMGAPNTGELFF. The CDR3 bases are TGTGCCAGCATGGGGGCCCCGAACACCGGGGAGCTGTTTTTT.

The V call is TRBV11-1, the J call TRBJ2-6; 9 nucleotides agree with TRBD1. The length of the CDR3 is 18 residues. J was trimmed by 0 bases and V by 5 bases; bases with no gene match: 8. From germline, CDR1 is SGHAT and CDR2 FQDESV (reference sequence). CDR3 bases: TGTGCCAGCAGCCCGCCCGGACAGGGGAGCTCTGGGGCCAACGTCCTGACTTTC. Protein: CASSPPGQGSSGANVLTF.

This chain uses TRBV20-1 with TRBJ2-5, with D perhaps TRBD2 (6 bases). V was trimmed by 3 bases and J by 4 bases, leaving 24 bases between them. Germline-derived CDR1 and CDR2 are DFQATT and SNEGSKA (reference sequence). The length of the CDR3 is 17 residues. The CDR3 DNA reads as TGCAGTGCTAGGATGGTGGACTACCGACCGGCTACAGAGACCCAGTACTTC. Translated, it gives CSARMVDYRPATETQYF.

The chain couples TRBV2 to TRBJ1-1, with no clear D. The CDR3 contains 14 residues. Between the trimmed V and J ends, which lost 3 bases and 1 base, there was a span of 9 bases. Germline assignment: CDR1 SNHLY and CDR2 FYNNEI. In nucleotides, the CDR3 is TGTGCCAGCAGTGAGCGCAGCTGGAACACTGAAGCTTTCTTT. Translated: CASSERSWNTEAFF.

The chain joins TRBV2 to TRBJ2-1; TRBD1 matches at 8 bases. The CDR3 extends over 15 amino acids. Trimming removed 5 bases from V and 0 bases from J; junction bases left unmatched: 3. CDR1 and CDR2 from the germline V gene are SNHLY and FYNNEI. Written as DNA, the CDR3 is TGTGCCAGCAGTTCTGACAGGGGCTCCTACAATGAGCAGTTCTTC. Encoded protein: CASSSDRGSYNEQFF.

This clonotype has a count of ten or more. This chain uses TRBV30 with TRBJ2-1; a weak D match, TRBD2 (6 bases). The CDR3 runs 13 residues. V dropped 0 bases and J dropped 9 bases, with 12 bases sitting between them. Germline values: CDR1 GTSNPN, CDR2 SVGIG (reference sequence). CDR3 sequence (DNA): TGTGCCTGGAGTGTAGGCCTAGCGAGTGAGCAGTTCTTC. Its protein product is CAWSVGLASEQFF. Together with reference TRBV30 and TRBJ2-1, the CDR3 gives the full variable domain: SQTIHQWPATLVQPVGSPLSLECTVEGTSNPNLYWYRQAAGRGLQLLFYSVGIGQISSEVPQNLSASRPQDRQFILSSKKLLLSDSGFYLCAWSVGLASEQFFGPGTRLTVL.

This clonotype was counted between two and nine times. The chain has TRBV15 and TRBJ2-7; D unresolved. Germline assignment: CDR1 LNHNV and CDR2 YYDKDF (reference sequence). V dropped 1 base and J dropped 3 bases, with 7 bases sitting between them. This CDR3 comprises 13 residues. CDR3 in DNA: TGTGCCACCAGCAGAGCCCTAAACTACGAGCAGTACTTC. The encoded protein is CATSRALNYEQYF.

This clonotype was counted a few times. Compared with germline, one end of the junction differs, possibly owing to a read error. The genes are TRBV6-1 and TRBJ2-1; D not certain. In germline, CDR1 is MNHNS, CDR2 SASEGT. The CDR3 consists of 12 residues. The CDR3 loop is CASTPAVPRAVF. In DNA, the CDR3 is TGTGCCAGCACCCCAGCAGTACCCCGGGCGGTCTTC.

The V and J genes are TRBV4-2 and TRBJ1-1, with D possibly TRBD1 on 5 matching bases. The CDR3 runs to 15 residues. Between the trimmed V and J ends, which lost 0 bases and 4 bases, there was a span of 12 bases. Germline-derived CDR1 and CDR2 are LGHNA and YNFKEQ. The CDR3 loop is CASSQEGVFTTEAFF. The CDR3 DNA reads TGTGCCAGCAGCCAAGAAGGGGTATTTACCACTGAAGCTTTCTTT.

Many counts were recorded for this clonotype. The rearrangement links TRBV20-1 to TRBJ2-1, with TRBD2 matching 12 bases. V lost 6 bases, J lost 5 bases, and 20 bases stayed unmatched. Per the germline V gene, CDR1 is DFQATT and CDR2 is SNEGSKA (reference sequence). This CDR3 region has 19 residues. CDR3 in DNA: TGCAGTGCGGATGGGGGCATACTAGCGGGAGGCGGGGCCCACAATGAGCAGTTCTTC. Translating gives CSADGGILAGGGAHNEQFF.